This TCR beta chain was sequenced during a study of T cell responses to AZD1222 COVID-19 vaccine. General study results and limits: Repertoire samples came only from after the peak T cell response. The donor group comprised mostly white British people and more females; the analysis possibly underestimated clonal diversity.

Profiling relied on immunoSEQ multiplex PCR, and the TCRdb table lists in-frame clones only, not all of them. In the table there are approximately 120,000 clones, approximately 89% of which are singletons. In germline, CDR1 is MNHEY, CDR2 SVGAGI. This CDR3 is built from 15 residues. The ends lost 6 bases at V and 6 bases at J; junction bases unmatched: 6. As regards this clone: The antigen remains unidentified.

Sequenced here: peripheral blood, sampled 28 days after the second AZD1222 dose. The gene calls are TRBV6-5 and TRBJ1-5; 12 nucleotides match TRBD1. The receptor was derived from an adult who received the AZD1222 COVID-19 vaccine. As DNA, the CDR3 is TGTGCCAGCAGCTTAGGGACAGGGGGCCTTCAGCCCCAGCATTTT. Its protein product is CASSLGTGGLQPQHF.